A single sample is the source of the 16 T cell receptor beta chains below, sequenced in a study of long-term antiretroviral therapy in people with HIV. Runs used v3.0 of the immunoSEQ assay and were done at survey level. Libraries were prepared by immunoSEQ multiplex PCR; TCRdb keeps only in-frame clonotypes and omits some of them. This repertoire shows under 25,000 clones, roughly 80% found once; its top ten account for around 9.9%. Sample: unsorted PBMCs, taken 0.5 years before starting antiretroviral therapy. These receptor sequences come from a man aged 18-30 years with HIV.

The sample holds one count of this clone. This chain uses TRBV27 with TRBJ1-2; 7 bases agree with TRBD1. The junction had 2 bases not matched to a gene; V was cut back by 6 bases and J by 4 bases. From germline, CDR1 is MNHEY and CDR2 SMNVEV (reference sequence). The CDR3 is made up of 12 amino acids. The CDR3: CASRGQLYGYTF. CDR3 coding DNA: TGTGCCAGCAGGGGACAGCTCTATGGCTACACCTTC.

The chain couples TRBV6-1 to TRBJ1-2, with D unclear. Germline V gene sequence: CDR1 MNHNS, CDR2 SASEGT. Trimming took off 2 bases at V and 4 bases at J, with 14 bases between the two ends. This CDR3 spans 15 amino acids. CDR3 in DNA: TGTGCCAGCAGTGAATCGGACTTAGAGGGCTATGGCTACACCTTC. As protein: CASSESDLEGYGYTF.

This chain joins TRBV27 and TRBJ1-5, with no clear D. This CDR3 comprises 13 residues. Germline V lookup: CDR1 MNHEY, CDR2 SMNVEV (reference sequence). The ends were cut back, 7 bases at V and 0 bases at J, with 7 bases in the middle. The CDR3 bases are TGTGCCAGCATCCCCGTTAGCAATCAGCCCCAGCATTTT. Its protein product is CASIPVSNQPQHF.

The chain uses TRBV19 and TRBJ1-5, with 10 nucleotides matching TRBD1. CDR1 LNHDA and CDR2 SQIVND come from the germline V gene (reference sequence). The ends lost 3 bases at V and 9 bases at J; junction bases unmatched: 5. The CDR3 has 14 residues. The CDR3 is CASSIGQGVGPQHF. The CDR3 nucleotides read TGTGCCAGTAGTATCGGACAGGGGGTTGGGCCCCAGCATTTT.

The chain uses TRBV6-6 and TRBJ2-1; D is unresolved. Between the trimmed V and J ends, which lost 6 bases and 10 bases, there was a span of 16 bases. CDR3 length: 13 amino acids. Germline-derived CDR1 and CDR2 are MNHNY and SVGAGI (reference sequence). CDR3 sequence (DNA): TGTGCCAGCAGACGCGCCCCGACTGAGGAGCAGTTCTTC. The encoded protein is CASRRAPTEEQFF.

This clone was found once. The V and J genes are TRBV5-5 and TRBJ2-3; D not resolved. In germline, CDR1 is SGHKS, CDR2 YYEKEE (reference sequence). The CDR3 is made up of 16 amino acids. Deletions cut 0 bases from V and 2 bases from J, with 13 bases between. DNA of the CDR3: TGTGCCAGCAGCTTGGATCACGTTTTCTCCACAGATACGCAGTATTTT. Amino acids: CASSLDHVFSTDTQYF.

The chain couples TRBV10-3 to TRBJ2-3; D ambiguous. Germline CDR1 is ENHRY and CDR2 is SYGVKD. CDR3 length equals 14 residues. Trimming left V 7 bases short and J 3 bases short, with 14 bases between. The CDR3: CAINGNSGTDTQYF. The CDR3 DNA follows: TGTGCCATCAATGGCAACTCCGGGACAGATACGCAGTATTTT.

The chain carries TRBV6-5 and TRBJ2-1; 8 bases line up with TRBD2. Germline values: CDR1 MNHEY, CDR2 SVGAGI. The junction had 4 bases not matched to a gene; V was cut back by 2 bases and J by 4 bases. This CDR3 spans 15 amino acids. CDR3 nucleotides: TGTGCCAGCAGTTACGTTAGCGGGGCTTACAATGAGCAGTTCTTC. This translates into CASSYVSGAYNEQFF.

V gene TRBV6-5 combines with J gene TRBJ1-1; perhaps TRBD1 as D (5 bases). In germline, CDR1 is MNHEY, CDR2 SVGAGI. This CDR3 has 13 amino acids. The V end was cut by 2 bases, the J end by 11 bases, with 15 bases between. CDR3 in amino acids: CASSYGEQEAAFF. The DNA for the CDR3 is TGTGCCAGCAGTTACGGCGAACAGGAGGCCGCTTTCTTT.

Only a few counts were recorded for this clone. The genes are TRBV4-3 and TRBJ1-5; D might be TRBD1 (5 bases). This CDR3 contains 15 residues. V lost 0 bases and J 3 bases, leaving 9 bases between the germline ends. Germline V gene data show CDR1 as LGHNA and CDR2 as YSLEER. The CDR3 region has the DNA TGCGCCAGCAGCCAAGATGGGACTGACAATCAGCCCCAGCATTTT. Translation gives CASSQDGTDNQPQHF.

This rearrangement joins TRBV5-5 to TRBJ2-7, with 9 nucleotides matching TRBD2. The V gene end was trimmed by 4 bases and the J gene end by 2 bases; junction bases not matched to a gene: 7. The CDR3 extends over 15 amino acids. Germline assignment: CDR1 SGHKS and CDR2 YYEKEE (reference sequence). In DNA, the CDR3 is TGTGCCAGCAGCGCGGGGGGGGGTGGACCCTACGAGCAGTACTTC. Amino acids: CASSAGGGGPYEQYF.

This clone came up a few times. J is TRBJ1-2 and V is TRBV29-1; unclear D gene. V lost 3 bases, J lost 0 bases, and 8 bases lay in between. Germline V gene lookup returns CDR1 SQVTM and CDR2 ANQGSEA. The CDR3 is 13 amino acids. This CDR3 reads CSVDATANYGYTF. The CDR3 nucleotides read TGCAGCGTTGATGCTACAGCTAACTATGGCTACACCTTC.

The genes are TRBV5-1 and TRBJ2-6, with no clear D. Per germline, CDR1 SGHRS and CDR2 YFSETQ. V was trimmed by 7 bases and J by 0 bases, leaving 17 bases between them. There are 17 residues in the CDR3. The CDR3 sequence is CASGIRPPLSGANVLTF. DNA for the CDR3: TGCGCCAGCGGTATACGGCCCCCTCTCTCTGGGGCCAACGTCCTGACTTTC.

This clone appeared a few times. The chain couples TRBV5-1 to TRBJ2-1; D might be TRBD1 or TRBD2, each matching 6 bases. The CDR3 loop spans 18 amino acids. Germline CDR1 is SGHRS and CDR2 is YFSETQ. Trimming took 0 bases from V and 2 from J, leaving 18 bases between them. The CDR3, as DNA: TGCGCCAGCAGCTTGGACGGTTCCGGGGGCAACGCCTACAATGAGCAGTTCTTC. Translating it yields CASSLDGSGGNAYNEQFF.

The V and J genes are TRBV28 and TRBJ1-1, with D perhaps TRBD1 (6 bases). This CDR3 comprises 16 residues. Germline values: CDR1 MDHEN, CDR2 SYDVKM. Trimming removed 4 bases from V and 6 bases from J, with 21 bases in between. The CDR3 loop is CASSSGRGLFGAEAFF. DNA of the CDR3: TGTGCCAGCAGTTCGGGCAGGGGCCTCTTTGGGGCTGAAGCTTTCTTT.

This clone appeared a single time. The rearrangement links TRBV5-4 to TRBJ1-1, with D unclear. The CDR3 is made up of 13 amino acids. Germline loops: CDR1 SGHNT, CDR2 YYREEE (reference sequence). The V end lost 3 bases, the J end lost 3 bases, and 9 bases lay between the germline ends. The CDR3 protein is CASSSLSDTEAFF. The CDR3 bases are TGTGCCAGCAGCTCATTAAGTGACACTGAAGCTTTCTTT.